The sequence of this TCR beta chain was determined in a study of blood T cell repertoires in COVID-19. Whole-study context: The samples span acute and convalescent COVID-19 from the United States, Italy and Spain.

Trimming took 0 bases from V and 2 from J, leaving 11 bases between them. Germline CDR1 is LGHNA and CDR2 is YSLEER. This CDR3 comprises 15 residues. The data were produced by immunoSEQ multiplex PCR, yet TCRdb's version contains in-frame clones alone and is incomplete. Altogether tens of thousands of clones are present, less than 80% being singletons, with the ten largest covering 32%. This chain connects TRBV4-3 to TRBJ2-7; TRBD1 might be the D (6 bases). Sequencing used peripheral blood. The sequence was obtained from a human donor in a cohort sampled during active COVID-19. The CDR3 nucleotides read TGCGCCAGCAGCCAAGATAGGGACACCCCCTACGAGCAGTACTTC. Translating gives CASSQDRDTPYEQYF.